The rows below give T cell receptor beta chains drawn from one sample of a study of Ad26.COV2.S vaccination and SARS-CoV-2 variants. The protocol was immunoSEQ multiplex PCR, while the TCRdb copy is restricted to in-frame clones and leaves out a portion. The sample holds approximately 410,000 clones; approximately 87% are singletons and the top ten take 3.6%. Sample: peripheral blood, taken in a trial of Ad26.COV2.S vaccine versus placebo. The origin of the receptors is a person between 18 and 65 years old who received the Ad26.COV2.S COVID-19 vaccine or a placebo. Both conserved end residues are part of each CDR3. A D gene is named only where the DNA matches it firmly. The size entry is marked missing in some rows and otherwise reads once, few, many or a size class.

length	size	V	D	J	DNA	CDR3
11	-	TRBV7-9	-	TRBJ1-1	TGTGCCAGCAGCTTCGATACTGAAGCTTTCTTT	CASSFDTEAFF
15	-	TRBV7-8	TRBD1	TRBJ2-7	TGTGCCAGCAGCTCAGCCCGGGACAGCACCTACGAGCAGTACTTC	CASSSARDSTYEQYF
13	-	TRBV11-2	-	TRBJ2-7	TGTGCCAGCAAATCTGGTCGGAGCTACGAGCAGTACTTC	CASKSGRSYEQYF
17	once	TRBV6-2/TRBV6-3	TRBD2	TRBJ2-2	TGTGCCAGCAGTCGCGGGACTAGCGGGGGGGCGCCCGGGGAGCTGTTTTTT	CASSRGTSGGAPGELFF
13	-	TRBV3-1/TRBV3-2	-	TRBJ2-7	TGTGCCAGCAGCCATTTAGGGTTATCCGAGCAGTACTTC	CASSHLGLSEQYF
19	-	TRBV19	TRBD1	TRBJ1-4	TGTGCCAGTAGTCCCCCCGGGACAGGGAGGTTCACAACTAATGAAAAACTGTTTTTT	CASSPPGTGRFTTNEKLFF
16	-	TRBV5-8	TRBD1	TRBJ1-5	TGTGCCAGCAGCTTGGAACGACAGGGGAGCAATCAGCCCCAGCATTTT	CASSLERQGSNQPQHF
15	-	TRBV6-1	TRBD2	TRBJ2-5	TGTGCCAGCAGACTCGCGGGGGGACTGCAAGAGACCCAGTACTTC	CASRLAGGLQETQYF
14	-	TRBV9	TRBD2	TRBJ2-1	TGTGCCAGCAGCGCTAGCGGGGGGAACAATGAGCAGTTCTTC	CASSASGGNNEQFF
13	-	TRBV6-5	-	TRBJ2-7	TGTGCCAGCAGTTCAGGGATCTCCTACGAGCAGTACTTC	CASSSGISYEQYF
12	-	TRBV30	TRBD2	TRBJ2-5	TGTGCCTGGACAGCAGCGGGGGAGACCCAGTACTTC	CAWTAAGETQYF
16	-	TRBV28	TRBD1	TRBJ1-5	TGTGCCAGCAGTTCGGGACAGGGACTATCGAATCAGCCCCAGCATTTT	CASSSGQGLSNQPQHF
16	-	TRBV6-1	TRBD2	TRBJ2-3	TGTGCCAGCAGTGCCACTAGCGGGGGGACTACCTATACGCAGTATTTT	CASSATSGGTTYTQYF
15	many	TRBV11-2	-	TRBJ2-7	TGTGCCAGCAGCTACGCTCCGGGAGCAGACTCCGAGCAGTACTTC	CASSYAPGADSEQYF
15	-	TRBV7-3	TRBD1	TRBJ1-3	TGTGCCAGCAGCTTGGGACAGGCTACTGGAAACACCATATATTTT	CASSLGQATGNTIYF
15	-	TRBV19	-	TRBJ2-7	TGTGCCAGTAGTATCCGCCCTTCGGGAAACTACGAGCAGTACTTC	CASSIRPSGNYEQYF
16	-	TRBV7-9	-	TRBJ2-2	TGTGCCAGCAGCTTAGTTGGGACCATTAACACCGGGGAGCTGTTTTTT	CASSLVGTINTGELFF
18	once	TRBV28	TRBD1	TRBJ1-2	TGTGCCAGCAGGTTCTCCGGGACAGGGACCTATTCTTCCTATGGCTACACCTTC	CASRFSGTGTYSSYGYTF
15	-	TRBV19	TRBD1	TRBJ2-1	TGTGCCAGTACCCCCGGGACAGGGTTCTACAATGAGCAGTTCTTC	CASTPGTGFYNEQFF
11	-	TRBV20-1	-	TRBJ2-7	TGCAGTGCTAACACCGGGCCGGCTTTGTACTTC	CSANTGPALYF
14	-	TRBV18	-	TRBJ2-2	TGTGCCAGCTCACCCTTAACCTCCACCGGGGAGCTGTTTTTT	CASSPLTSTGELFF
15	-	TRBV6-5	-	TRBJ1-1	TGTGCCAGCAGACCTACTAGGGGTAGTAACACTGAAGCTTTCTTT	CASRPTRGSNTEAFF
13	-	TRBV27	-	TRBJ1-2	TGTGCCAGCAGTTTTGGATGGGACTATGGCTACACCTTC	CASSFGWDYGYTF
16	many	TRBV11-2	-	TRBJ1-1	TGTGCCAGCAGCCGAATCCCCTCCTTGGAAAACACTGAAGCTTTCTTT	CASSRIPSLENTEAFF
12	once	TRBV11-3	-	TRBJ2-1	TGTGCCAGCAGCGCTCTCGCCCACGAGCAGTTCTTC	CASSALAHEQFF
14	-	TRBV2	-	TRBJ2-7	TGTGCCAGCAGTGAAGAACGGAGTCTATACGAGCAGTACTTC	CASSEERSLYEQYF
13	-	TRBV29-1	-	TRBJ1-2	TGCAGCGCCTTACCCTTGGATAACTATGGCTACACCTTC	CSALPLDNYGYTF
15	-	TRBV3-1/TRBV3-2	-	TRBJ1-5	TGTGCCAGCAGCCAAGGGTCACGCAGGGGAGGGCCCCAGCATTTT	CASSQGSRRGGPQHF
17	-	TRBV7-9	TRBD2	TRBJ2-7	TGTGCCAGCAGCCATCACCGGACTAGCGGTCTTGACTACGAGCAGTACTTC	CASSHHRTSGLDYEQYF
13	-	TRBV29-1	TRBD1	TRBJ1-2	TGCAGCGTGTCCCGGGACAGGGAAGTTGGCTACACCTTC	CSVSRDREVGYTF
16	-	TRBV19	TRBD2	TRBJ2-3	TGTGCCAGTAGTATGGTGTGGGACTACTTCACAGATACGCAGTATTTT	CASSMVWDYFTDTQYF
13	once	TRBV6-5	-	TRBJ2-2	TGTGCCAGCAGGCAGCGTGGCACCGGGGAGCTGTTTTTT	CASRQRGTGELFF
13	-	TRBV4-1	-	TRBJ2-1	TGCGCCAGCAGCCAAGTAGTCTACAATGAGCAGTTCTTC	CASSQVVYNEQFF
11	once	TRBV20-1	-	TRBJ1-1	TGCAGTGCTAGCCCGAACACTGAAGCTTTCTTT	CSASPNTEAFF
15	-	TRBV9	-	TRBJ1-3	TGTGCCAGCAGCGTAGAACCGCTCTCTGGAAACACCATATATTTT	CASSVEPLSGNTIYF
15	few	TRBV6-2/TRBV6-3	-	TRBJ1-6	TGTGCCAGCAGTCGGACAGATACAACGGTATCACCCCTCCACTTT	CASSRTDTTVSPLHF
16	-	TRBV24-1	TRBD1	TRBJ2-5	TGTGCCACCAGTGATTACCATGACAGGGGGTTGGAGACCCAGTACTTC	CATSDYHDRGLETQYF
14	once	TRBV7-2	-	TRBJ1-5	TGTGCCAGCAGCCCACAGGGTAGCAATCAGCCCCAGCATTTT	CASSPQGSNQPQHF
16	-	TRBV5-1	-	TRBJ2-5	TGCGCCAGCAGCAACTACCGGGATCCCTTCCAAGAGACCCAGTACTTC	CASSNYRDPFQETQYF
18	-	TRBV27	TRBD2	TRBJ2-2	TGTGCCAGCAGTTTATCGGGTGGGGGACTAGGGTACACCGGGGAGCTGTTTTTT	CASSLSGGGLGYTGELFF
16	-	TRBV5-5	-	TRBJ2-5	TGTGCCAGCAGCTTGGGTTTAGCTGGGGAGCGGGAGACCCAGTACTTC	CASSLGLAGERETQYF
14	-	TRBV10-2	-	TRBJ1-6	TGCGCCAGCATTGCTCCGGGCCGCTATTCACCCCTCCACTTT	CASIAPGRYSPLHF
13	-	TRBV27	-	TRBJ2-7	TGTGCCAGCAGTTTAACTATGGCCTACGAGCAGTACTTC	CASSLTMAYEQYF
15	-	TRBV10-3	-	TRBJ2-7	TGTGCCATCAGTACTTTCGCCCGTGGGACCTACGAGCAGTACTTC	CAISTFARGTYEQYF